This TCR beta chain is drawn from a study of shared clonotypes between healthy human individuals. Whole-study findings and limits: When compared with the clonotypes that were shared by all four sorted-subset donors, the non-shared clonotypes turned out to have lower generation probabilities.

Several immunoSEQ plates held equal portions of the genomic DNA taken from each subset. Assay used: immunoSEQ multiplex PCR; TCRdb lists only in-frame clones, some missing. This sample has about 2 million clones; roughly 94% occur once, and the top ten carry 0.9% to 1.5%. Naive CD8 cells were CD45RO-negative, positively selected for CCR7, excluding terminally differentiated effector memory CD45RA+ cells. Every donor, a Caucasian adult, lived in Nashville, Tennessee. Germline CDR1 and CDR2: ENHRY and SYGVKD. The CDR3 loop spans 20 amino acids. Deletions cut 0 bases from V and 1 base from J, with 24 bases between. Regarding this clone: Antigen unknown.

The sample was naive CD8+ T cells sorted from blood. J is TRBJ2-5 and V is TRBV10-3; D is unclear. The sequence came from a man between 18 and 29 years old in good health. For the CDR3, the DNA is TGTGCCATCAGTGAGTCGACACTGGACCGGCTCCGGGCGACCCAAGAGACCCAGTACTTC. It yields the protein CAISESTLDRLRATQETQYF.